These T cell receptor beta chains were read from a single sample in a study of control samples from healthy donors and cancer patients. The assay was immunoSEQ multiplex PCR, and TCRdb's table has in-frame clones only and misses some. The table records roughly 120,000 clones, 88% of them present only once. Input material: PBMCs. Receptors originate from a woman aged 55-69 years with lung cancer. CDR3s include the opening cysteine and the closing phenylalanine or tryptophan. Each record gives: J gene, V gene, D gene, clone size, CDR3 DNA, CDR3 protein. A D gene is named only where the DNA matches it firmly. Size tells how often a clone was seen (once, few, many) or the class of an expanded clone, and some rows leave it out.

TRBJ2-2 TRBV24-1 . . TGTGCCACCAGTGACTACCCCTGGGGCAACCCGAACACCGGGGAGCTGTTTTTT CATSDYPWGNPNTGELFF
TRBJ1-1 TRBV5-1 . . TGCGCCAGCAGCTTTTCTCAGGGGGAAGCTTTCTTT CASSFSQGEAFF
TRBJ1-2 TRBV18 . . TGTGCCAGCTCACCACCGGGGGGCGGCTACACCTTC CASSPPGGGYTF
TRBJ2-1 TRBV5-4 . . TGTGCCAGCAGCTTTTTCCCCCGTTACAGGGGTCGCGGGGAGTTCTTC CASSFFPRYRGRGEFF
TRBJ1-4 TRBV7-2 . . TGTGCCAGCAGCTTATATGGGGGGCGTGAAGAAAAACTGTTTTTT CASSLYGGREEKLFF
TRBJ1-2 TRBV12-3/TRBV12-4 . . TGTGCCAGCAGTTTAGAAGGCTATGGCTACACCTTC CASSLEGYGYTF
TRBJ2-7 TRBV6-1 TRBD1 once TGTGCCAGCAGTGAAAGGGGGCGCGGCGAGCAGTACTTC CASSERGRGEQYF
TRBJ1-2 TRBV14 . . TGTGCCAGCAGTCCCTCCCCGACAGTCAACTATGGCTACACCTTC CASSPSPTVNYGYTF
TRBJ2-2 TRBV5-1 TRBD1 . TGCGCCAGCAGCTCGGGACAGCAGACCGGGGAGCTGTTTTTT CASSSGQQTGELFF
TRBJ1-1 TRBV7-9 . . TGTGCCAGCAGCCACACCGGGAACGGTCATGGAGCTTTCTTT CASSHTGNGHGAFF
TRBJ2-3 TRBV7-9 . once TGTGCCAGCAGCTTAAGAGGGGATTCAGGCACAGATACGCAGTATTTT CASSLRGDSGTDTQYF
TRBJ2-5 TRBV7-9 TRBD2 . TGTGCCAGCAGCCATAGCGGGAGAGGAGAGACCCAGTACTTC CASSHSGRGETQYF
TRBJ2-7 TRBV6-5 . . TGTGCCAGCAGTACGTATTCTTCTGCCTCCTACGAGCAGTACTTC CASSTYSSASYEQYF
TRBJ2-3 TRBV6-6 . . TGTGCCAGCAGTTACTCGATATGGACTACCGGCGATACGCAGTATTTT CASSYSIWTTGDTQYF
TRBJ1-2 TRBV6-5 . . TGTGCCAGCACCCGAGGGCCCTATGGCTACACCTTC CASTRGPYGYTF
TRBJ1-6 TRBV4-1 . . TGCGCCAGCAGCCAATTCCCAGGTACCGGGAATTCACCCCTCCACTTT CASSQFPGTGNSPLHF
TRBJ1-5 TRBV14 TRBD1 . TGTGCCAGCAGCCAAGTCCGGGACAGAAGGAACCATCAGCCCCAGCATTTT CASSQVRDRRNHQPQHF
TRBJ1-1 TRBV5-1 . . TGCGCCAGCAGCTACTTGGCGAACACTGAAGCTTTCTTT CASSYLANTEAFF
TRBJ1-2 TRBV5-6 . . TGTGCCAGCAGCACCTGGACTAACTATGGCTACACCTTC CASSTWTNYGYTF
TRBJ1-1 TRBV24-1 . . TGTGCCACCAGTGACGGCAGTGAGGGCACTGAAGCTTTCTTT CATSDGSEGTEAFF